Each of the 2 T cell receptor beta chains below was sequenced from the same sample in a study of T-cell reconstitution after alpha-beta-depleted transplantation in children. During its preparation, the TCRbeta library received unique molecular identifiers. TCRdb used MiXCR to reprocess the PCR reads, holding one entry per CDR3 protein. Among about 600,000 distinct CDR3 sequences, around 13% were seen once, and the ten largest hold over 2%. The source was PBMCs, mostly from graft donor cells, collected 360 days after TCRalphabeta/CD19-depleted stem cell transplant. These receptors came from a male patient younger than 18 who had a stem cell transplant for acute myeloid leukemia, so the T cells may come from the graft donor.

At least ten counts were recorded for this clonotype. The chain recombines TRBV2 with TRBJ2-1; 8 bases map to TRBD2. Unmatched junction bases numbered 4, after V lost 4 bases and J lost 2 bases. This CDR3 spans 15 amino acids. Germline CDR1 is SNHLY and CDR2 is FYNNEI. Here the CDR3 reads CASSVLAAAYNEQFF. In DNA, the CDR3 is TGTGCCAGCAGTGTACTAGCGGCTGCCTACAATGAGCAGTTCTTC.

This clonotype was recorded at least ten times. The gene calls are TRBV12-5 and TRBJ2-1; 9 bases fit TRBD2. The CDR3 has 22 amino acids. Germline CDR1 LGHNT, CDR2 FRNRAP. Trimming cost V 0 bases and J 0 bases; bases outside gene matches: 18. CDR3 amino acids: CASGLVRSGRHNPLSSYNEQFF. The CDR3 nucleotides are TGTGCTAGTGGTTTGGTACGTAGCGGGAGACACAATCCCCTAAGCTCCTACAATGAGCAGTTCTTC.